The sample holds many counts of the clone carrying this T cell receptor beta chain. Its antigen remains unknown. V was pared by 1 base and J by 0 bases, with 19 bases between. Per germline, CDR1 LGHNA and CDR2 YSLEER. CDR3 length: 19 residues. It was across several immunoSEQ plates that each subset's genomic DNA was evenly split. Produced via immunoSEQ multiplex PCR; TCRdb's table is partial and in-frame only. The sample holds about 1.1 million clones, 77% seen once. The sample originates from a study of shared clonotypes between healthy human individuals. Findings and limits, study-wide: Naive CD4 clonotypes were shared across a few donors at approximately 5.3%.

All the donors were Caucasian adults who lived in Nashville, Tennessee. Sample: memory CD4+ T cells from PBMCs. Noted subset: CD45RA-negative fraction. This chain connects TRBV4-3 to TRBJ1-3; D is uncertain. This sequence originates from a man between 18 and 29 years old in good health. Some clones in this sample may be carry-over from other donors' samples. The CDR3 loop is CASSQALGRTVHSGNTIYF. The CDR3, as DNA: TGCGCCAGCAGCCAAGCTCTTGGGAGAACAGTCCACTCTGGAAACACCATATATTTT.